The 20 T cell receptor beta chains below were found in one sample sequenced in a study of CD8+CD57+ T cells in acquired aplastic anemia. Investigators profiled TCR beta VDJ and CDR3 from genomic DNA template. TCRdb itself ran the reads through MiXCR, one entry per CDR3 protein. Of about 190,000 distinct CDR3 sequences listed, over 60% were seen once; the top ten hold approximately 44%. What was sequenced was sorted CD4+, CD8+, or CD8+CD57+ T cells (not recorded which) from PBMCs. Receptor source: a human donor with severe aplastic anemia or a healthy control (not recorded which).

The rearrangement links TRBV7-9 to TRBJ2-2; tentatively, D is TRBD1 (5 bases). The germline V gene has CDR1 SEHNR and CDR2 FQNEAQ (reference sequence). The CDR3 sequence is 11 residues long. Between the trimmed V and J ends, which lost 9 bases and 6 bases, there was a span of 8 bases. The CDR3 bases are TGTGCCAGTCAACAGGCCGGGGAGCTGTTTTTT. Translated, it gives CASQQAGELFF.

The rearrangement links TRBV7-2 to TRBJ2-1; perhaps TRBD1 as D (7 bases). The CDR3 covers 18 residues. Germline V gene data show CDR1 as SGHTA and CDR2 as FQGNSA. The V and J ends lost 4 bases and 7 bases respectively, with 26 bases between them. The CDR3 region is CASSSRGSPWRGRNEQFF. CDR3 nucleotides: TGTGCCAGCAGCTCCCGGGGTTCGCCGTGGAGGGGGCGGAATGAGCAGTTCTTC.

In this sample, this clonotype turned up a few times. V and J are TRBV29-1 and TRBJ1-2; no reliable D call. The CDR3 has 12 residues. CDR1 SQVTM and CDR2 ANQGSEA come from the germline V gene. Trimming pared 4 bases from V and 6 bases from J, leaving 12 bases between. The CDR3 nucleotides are TGCAGCGTTGGACGGGTCCTCCATGGCTACACCTTC. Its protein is CSVGRVLHGYTF.

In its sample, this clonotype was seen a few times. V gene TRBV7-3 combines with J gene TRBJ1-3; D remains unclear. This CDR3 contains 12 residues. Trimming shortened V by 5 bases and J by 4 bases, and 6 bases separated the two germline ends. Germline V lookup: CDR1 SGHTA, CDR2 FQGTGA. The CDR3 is CASSPTGNTIYF. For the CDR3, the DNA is TGTGCCAGCAGCCCGACAGGAAACACCATATATTTT.

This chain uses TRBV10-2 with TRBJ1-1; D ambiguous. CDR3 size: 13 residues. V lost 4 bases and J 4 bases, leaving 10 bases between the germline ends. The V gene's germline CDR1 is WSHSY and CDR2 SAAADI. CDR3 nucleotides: TGCGCCAGCAGTGCCGAGGGCAGCACTGAAGCTTTCTTT. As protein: CASSAEGSTEAFF.

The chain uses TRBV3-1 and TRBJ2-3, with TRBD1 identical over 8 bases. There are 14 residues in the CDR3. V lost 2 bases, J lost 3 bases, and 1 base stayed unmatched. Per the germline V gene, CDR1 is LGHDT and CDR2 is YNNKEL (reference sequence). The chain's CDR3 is CASSQNRGTDTQYF. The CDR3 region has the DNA TGTGCCAGCAGCCAAAACAGGGGGACAGATACGCAGTATTTT.

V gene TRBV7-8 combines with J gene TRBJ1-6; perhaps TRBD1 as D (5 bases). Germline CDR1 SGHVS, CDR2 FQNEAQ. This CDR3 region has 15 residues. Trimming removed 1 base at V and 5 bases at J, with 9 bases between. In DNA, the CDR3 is TGTGCCAGCAGCTTAGGCCAGGGTAATAATTCACCCCTCCACTTT. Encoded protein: CASSLGQGNNSPLHF.

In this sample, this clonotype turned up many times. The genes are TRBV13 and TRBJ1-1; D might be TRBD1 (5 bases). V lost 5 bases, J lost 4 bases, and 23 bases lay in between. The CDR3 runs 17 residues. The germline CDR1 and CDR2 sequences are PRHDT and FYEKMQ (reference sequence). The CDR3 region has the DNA TGTGCCAGCAGCCCGACGCGGGACGGATTATGGTTCACTGAAGCTTTCTTT. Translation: CASSPTRDGLWFTEAFF.

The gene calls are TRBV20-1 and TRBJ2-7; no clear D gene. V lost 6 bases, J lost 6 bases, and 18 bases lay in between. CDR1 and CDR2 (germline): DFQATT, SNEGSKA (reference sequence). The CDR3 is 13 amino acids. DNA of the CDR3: TGCAGTGCAATAAACCCAAAGGTCTCCGAGCAGTACTTC. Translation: CSAINPKVSEQYF.

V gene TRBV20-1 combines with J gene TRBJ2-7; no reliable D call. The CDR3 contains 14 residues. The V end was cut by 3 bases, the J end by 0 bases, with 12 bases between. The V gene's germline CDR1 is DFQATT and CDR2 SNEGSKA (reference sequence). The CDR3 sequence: CSASPRYRSYEQYF. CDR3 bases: TGCAGTGCTAGCCCACGGTATCGCTCCTACGAGCAGTACTTC.

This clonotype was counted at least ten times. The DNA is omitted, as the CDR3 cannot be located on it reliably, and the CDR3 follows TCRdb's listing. The CDR3 reads CASSIYLCSVEGGSSYEQYF. The chain couples TRBV25-1 to TRBJ2-7. Including both end residues, the CDR3 is 20 amino acids long. Looked up from germline, CDR1 is MGHDK and CDR2 is SYGVNS.

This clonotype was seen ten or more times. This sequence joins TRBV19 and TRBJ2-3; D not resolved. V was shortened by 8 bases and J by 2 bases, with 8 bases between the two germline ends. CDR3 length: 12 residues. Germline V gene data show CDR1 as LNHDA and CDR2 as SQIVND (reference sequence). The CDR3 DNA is TGTGCCAGTCACGACATCACAGATACGCAGTATTTT. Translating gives CASHDITDTQYF. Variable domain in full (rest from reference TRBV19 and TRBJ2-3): DGGITQSPKYLFRKEGQNVTLSCEQNLNHDAMYWYRQDPGQGLRLIYYSQIVNDFQKGDIAEGYSVSREKKESFPLTVTSAQKNPTAFYLCASHDITDTQYFGPGTRLTVL.

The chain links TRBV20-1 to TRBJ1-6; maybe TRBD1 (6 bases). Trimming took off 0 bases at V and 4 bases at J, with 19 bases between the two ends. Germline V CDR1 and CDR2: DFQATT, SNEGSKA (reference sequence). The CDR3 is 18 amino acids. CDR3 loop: CSARDRRSGQNYNSPLHF. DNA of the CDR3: TGCAGTGCTAGAGATCGCCGGTCGGGACAAAATTATAATTCACCCCTCCACTTT.

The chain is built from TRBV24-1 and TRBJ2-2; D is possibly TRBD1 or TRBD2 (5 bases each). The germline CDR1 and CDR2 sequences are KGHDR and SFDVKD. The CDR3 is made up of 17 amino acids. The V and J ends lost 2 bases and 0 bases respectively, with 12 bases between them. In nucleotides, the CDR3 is TGTGCCACCAGTGATTGGGGACGTCCGACGAACACCGGGGAGCTGTTTTTT. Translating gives CATSDWGRPTNTGELFF.

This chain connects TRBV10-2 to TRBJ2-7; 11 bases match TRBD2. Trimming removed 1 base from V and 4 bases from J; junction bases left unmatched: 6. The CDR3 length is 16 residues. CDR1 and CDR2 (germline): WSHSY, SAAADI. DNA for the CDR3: TGCGCCAGCAGTGAGTACTTAGCGGGAGGGCAGTACGAGCAGTACTTC. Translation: CASSEYLAGGQYEQYF.

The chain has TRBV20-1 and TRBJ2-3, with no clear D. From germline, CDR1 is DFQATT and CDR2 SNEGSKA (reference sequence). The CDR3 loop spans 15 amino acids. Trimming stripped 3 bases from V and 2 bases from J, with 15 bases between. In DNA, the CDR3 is TGCAGTGCTAGGGCGGCGCGATCGGTCACAGATACGCAGTATTTT. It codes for CSARAARSVTDTQYF.

The CDR3 loop is CASSASGGPEETQYF. As DNA, the CDR3 is TGTGCCAGCAGCGCCAGCGGGGGTCCAGAAGAGACCCAGTACTTC. The rearrangement joins TRBV11-1 to TRBJ2-5; TRBD2 matches at 8 bases. Unmatched junction bases numbered 8, after V lost 5 bases and J lost 3 bases. This CDR3 contains 15 residues. Germline V gene data show CDR1 as SGHAT and CDR2 as FQDESV (reference sequence).

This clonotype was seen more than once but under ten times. This CDR3 is CASSLSGTPYEQYF. The CDR3 DNA sequence: TGTGCCAGCAGCCTTTCCGGGACCCCCTACGAGCAGTACTTC. The chain is built from TRBV5-4 and TRBJ2-7, with D perhaps being TRBD1 or TRBD2 (5 bases each). Deletions cut 4 bases from V and 2 bases from J, with 13 bases between. The V gene's germline CDR1 is SGHNT and CDR2 YYREEE (reference sequence). The CDR3 is 14 residues long. The full variable domain, rest sourced from reference TRBV5-4 and TRBJ2-7, is ETGVTQSPTHLIKTRGQQVTLRCSSQSGHNTVSWYQQALGQGPQFIFQYYREEENGRGNFPPRFSGLQFPNYSSELNVNALELDDSALYLCASSLSGTPYEQYFGPGTRLTVT.

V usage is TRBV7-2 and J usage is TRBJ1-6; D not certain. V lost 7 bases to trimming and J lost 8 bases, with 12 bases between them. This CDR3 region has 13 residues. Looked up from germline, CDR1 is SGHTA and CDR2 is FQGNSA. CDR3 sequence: CASNGRRYSPLHF. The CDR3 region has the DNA TGTGCCAGCAACGGACGTAGATATTCACCCCTCCACTTT.

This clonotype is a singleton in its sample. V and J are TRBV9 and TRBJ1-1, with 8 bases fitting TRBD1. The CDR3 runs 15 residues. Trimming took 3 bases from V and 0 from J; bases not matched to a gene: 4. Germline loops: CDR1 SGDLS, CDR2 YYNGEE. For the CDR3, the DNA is TGTGCCAGCAGCGGATGGACAGGGCTGAACACTGAAGCTTTCTTT. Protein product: CASSGWTGLNTEAFF. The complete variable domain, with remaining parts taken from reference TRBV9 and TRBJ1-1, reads DSGVTQTPKHLITATGQRVTLRCSPRSGDLSVYWYQQSLDQGLQFLIQYYNGEERAKGNILERFSAQQFPDLHSELNLSSLELGDSALYFCASSGWTGLNTEAFFGQGTRLTVV.